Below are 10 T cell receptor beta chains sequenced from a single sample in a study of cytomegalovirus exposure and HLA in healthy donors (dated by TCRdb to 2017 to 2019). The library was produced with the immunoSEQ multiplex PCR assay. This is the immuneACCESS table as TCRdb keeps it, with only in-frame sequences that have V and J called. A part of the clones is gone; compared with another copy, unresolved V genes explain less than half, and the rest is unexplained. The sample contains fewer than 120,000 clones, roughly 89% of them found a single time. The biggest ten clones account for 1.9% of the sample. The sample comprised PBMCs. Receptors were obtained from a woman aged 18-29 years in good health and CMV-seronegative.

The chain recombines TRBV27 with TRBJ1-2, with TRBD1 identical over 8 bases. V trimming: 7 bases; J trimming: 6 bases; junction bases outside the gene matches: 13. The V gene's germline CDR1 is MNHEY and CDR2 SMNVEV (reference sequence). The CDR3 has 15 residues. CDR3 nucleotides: TGTGCCAGCATCAGTAATCCCGGGACAGGAGATGGCTACACCTTC. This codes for CASISNPGTGDGYTF.

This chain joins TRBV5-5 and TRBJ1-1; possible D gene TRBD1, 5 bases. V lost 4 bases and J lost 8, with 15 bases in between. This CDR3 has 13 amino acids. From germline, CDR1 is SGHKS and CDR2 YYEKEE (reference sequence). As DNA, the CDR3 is TGTGCCAGCAGCCCCGACGGCAGGGTGGAAGCTTTCTTT. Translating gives CASSPDGRVEAFF.

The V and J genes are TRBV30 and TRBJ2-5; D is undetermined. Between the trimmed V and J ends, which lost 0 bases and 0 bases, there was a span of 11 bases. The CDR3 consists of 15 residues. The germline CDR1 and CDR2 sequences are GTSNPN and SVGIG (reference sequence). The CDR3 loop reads CAWSVEVGYQETQYF. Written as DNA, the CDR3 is TGTGCCTGGAGTGTAGAGGTCGGTTACCAAGAGACCCAGTACTTC. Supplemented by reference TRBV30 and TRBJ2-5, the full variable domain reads SQTIHQWPATLVQPVGSPLSLECTVEGTSNPNLYWYRQAAGRGLQLLFYSVGIGQISSEVPQNLSASRPQDRQFILSSKKLLLSDSGFYLCAWSVEVGYQETQYFGPGTRLLVL.

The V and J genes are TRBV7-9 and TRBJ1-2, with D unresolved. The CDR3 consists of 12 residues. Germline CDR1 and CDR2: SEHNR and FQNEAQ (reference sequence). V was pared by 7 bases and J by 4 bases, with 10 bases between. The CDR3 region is CASTGVGYGYTF. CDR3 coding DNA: TGTGCCAGCACCGGGGTAGGCTATGGCTACACCTTC.

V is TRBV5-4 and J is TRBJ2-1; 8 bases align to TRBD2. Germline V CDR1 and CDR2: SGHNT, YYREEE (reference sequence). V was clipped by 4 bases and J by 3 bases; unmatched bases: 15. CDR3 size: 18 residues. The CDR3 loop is CASSRGGPSGTYYNEQFF. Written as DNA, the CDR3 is TGTGCCAGCAGCCGGGGGGGGCCTAGCGGTACGTACTACAATGAGCAGTTCTTC. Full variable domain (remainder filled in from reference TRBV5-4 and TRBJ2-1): ETGVTQSPTHLIKTRGQQVTLRCSSQSGHNTVSWYQQALGQGPQFIFQYYREEENGRGNFPPRFSGLQFPNYSSELNVNALELDDSALYLCASSRGGPSGTYYNEQFFGPGTRLTVL.

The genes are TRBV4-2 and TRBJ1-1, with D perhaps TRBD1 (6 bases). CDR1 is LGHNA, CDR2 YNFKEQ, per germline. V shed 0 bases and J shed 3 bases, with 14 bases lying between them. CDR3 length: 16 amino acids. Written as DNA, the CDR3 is TGTGCCAGCAGCCAAGATCTAAGGGGGATGGACACTGAAGCTTTCTTT. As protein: CASSQDLRGMDTEAFF.

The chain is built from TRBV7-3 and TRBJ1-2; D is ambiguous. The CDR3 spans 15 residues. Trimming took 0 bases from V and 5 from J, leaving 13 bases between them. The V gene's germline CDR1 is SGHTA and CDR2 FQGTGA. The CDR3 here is CASSLTRTGRYGYTF. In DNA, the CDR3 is TGTGCCAGCAGCTTAACCAGGACTGGTCGGTATGGCTACACCTTC.

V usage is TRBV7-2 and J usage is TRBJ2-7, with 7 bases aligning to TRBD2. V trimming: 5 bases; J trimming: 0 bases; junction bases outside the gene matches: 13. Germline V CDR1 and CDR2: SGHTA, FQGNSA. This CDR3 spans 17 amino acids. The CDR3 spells CASSPQAGLMSSYEQYF. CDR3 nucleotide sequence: TGTGCCAGCAGCCCCCAAGCGGGGCTCATGAGCTCCTACGAGCAGTACTTC.

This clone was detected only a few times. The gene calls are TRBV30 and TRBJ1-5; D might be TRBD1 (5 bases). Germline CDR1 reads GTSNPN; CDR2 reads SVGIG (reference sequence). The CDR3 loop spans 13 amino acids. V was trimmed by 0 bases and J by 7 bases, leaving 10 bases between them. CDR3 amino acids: CAWSVSGGQPQHF. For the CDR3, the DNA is TGTGCCTGGAGTGTTTCCGGGGGACAGCCCCAGCATTTT.

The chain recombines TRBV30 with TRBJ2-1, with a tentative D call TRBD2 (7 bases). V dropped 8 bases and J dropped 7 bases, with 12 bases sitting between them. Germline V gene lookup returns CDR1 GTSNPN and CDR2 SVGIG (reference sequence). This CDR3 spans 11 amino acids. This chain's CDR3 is CARKGGNEQFF. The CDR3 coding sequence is TGTGCCCGGAAGGGGGGGAATGAGCAGTTCTTC.